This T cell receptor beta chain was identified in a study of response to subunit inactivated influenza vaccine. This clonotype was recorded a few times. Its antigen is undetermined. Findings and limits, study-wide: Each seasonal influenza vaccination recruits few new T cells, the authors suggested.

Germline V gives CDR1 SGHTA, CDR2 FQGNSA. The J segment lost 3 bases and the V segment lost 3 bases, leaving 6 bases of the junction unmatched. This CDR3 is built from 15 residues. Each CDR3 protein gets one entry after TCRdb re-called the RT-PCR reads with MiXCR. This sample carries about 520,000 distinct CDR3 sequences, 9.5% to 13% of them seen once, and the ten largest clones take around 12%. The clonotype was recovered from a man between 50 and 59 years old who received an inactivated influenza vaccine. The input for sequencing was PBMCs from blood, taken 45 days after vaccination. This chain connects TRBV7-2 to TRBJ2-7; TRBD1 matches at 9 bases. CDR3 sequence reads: CASSFRQGEGYEQYF. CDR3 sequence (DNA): TGTGCCAGCAGCTTTAGACAGGGGGAGGGCTACGAGCAGTACTTC.